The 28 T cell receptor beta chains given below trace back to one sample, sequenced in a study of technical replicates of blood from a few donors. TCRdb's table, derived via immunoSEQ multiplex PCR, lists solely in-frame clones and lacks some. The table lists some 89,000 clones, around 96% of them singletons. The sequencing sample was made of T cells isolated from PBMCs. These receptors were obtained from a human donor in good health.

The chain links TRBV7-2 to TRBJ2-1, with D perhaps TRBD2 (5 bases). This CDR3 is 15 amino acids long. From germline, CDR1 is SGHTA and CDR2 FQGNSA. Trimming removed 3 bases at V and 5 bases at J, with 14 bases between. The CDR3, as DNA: TGTGCCAGCAGCTTGCGAGGGCCTTTAAACAATGAGCAGTTCTTC. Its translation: CASSLRGPLNNEQFF.

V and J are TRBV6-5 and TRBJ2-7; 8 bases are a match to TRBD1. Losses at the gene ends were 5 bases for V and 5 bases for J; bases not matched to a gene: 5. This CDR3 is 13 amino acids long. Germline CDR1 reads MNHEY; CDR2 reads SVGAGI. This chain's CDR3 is CASSRTGYHEQYF. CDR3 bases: TGTGCCAGCAGTCGGACAGGGTACCACGAGCAGTACTTC.

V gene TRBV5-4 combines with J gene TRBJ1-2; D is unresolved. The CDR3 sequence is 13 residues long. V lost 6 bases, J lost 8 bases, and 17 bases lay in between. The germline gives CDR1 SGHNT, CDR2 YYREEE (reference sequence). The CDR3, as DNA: TGTGCCAGCAACAAGGCGGGCAGGAGGGGCTACACCTTC. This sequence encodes CASNKAGRRGYTF. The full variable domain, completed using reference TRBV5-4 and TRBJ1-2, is ETGVTQSPTHLIKTRGQQVTLRCSSQSGHNTVSWYQQALGQGPQFIFQYYREEENGRGNFPPRFSGLQFPNYSSELNVNALELDDSALYLCASNKAGRRGYTFGSGTRLTVV.

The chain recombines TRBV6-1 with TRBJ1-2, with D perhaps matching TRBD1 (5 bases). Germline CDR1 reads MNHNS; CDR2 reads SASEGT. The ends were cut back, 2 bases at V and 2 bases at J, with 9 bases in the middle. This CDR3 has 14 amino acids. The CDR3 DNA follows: TGTGCCAGCAGTGAACAGGGCCAGAACTATGGCTACACCTTC. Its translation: CASSEQGQNYGYTF.

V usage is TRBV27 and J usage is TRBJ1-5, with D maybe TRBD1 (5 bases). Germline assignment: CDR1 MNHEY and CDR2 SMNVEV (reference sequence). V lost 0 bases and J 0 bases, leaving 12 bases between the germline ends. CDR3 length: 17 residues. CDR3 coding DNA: TGTGCCAGCAGTTTATCAGGGGCGTTTTATAGCAATCAGCCCCAGCATTTT. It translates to CASSLSGAFYSNQPQHF.

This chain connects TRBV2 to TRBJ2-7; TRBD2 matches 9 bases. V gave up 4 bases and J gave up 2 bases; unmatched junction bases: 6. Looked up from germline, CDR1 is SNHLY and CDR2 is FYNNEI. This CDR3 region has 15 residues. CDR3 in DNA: TGTGCCAGCAGTGGGGGGGCTAGCGGGACCTACGAGCAGTACTTC. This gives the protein CASSGGASGTYEQYF.

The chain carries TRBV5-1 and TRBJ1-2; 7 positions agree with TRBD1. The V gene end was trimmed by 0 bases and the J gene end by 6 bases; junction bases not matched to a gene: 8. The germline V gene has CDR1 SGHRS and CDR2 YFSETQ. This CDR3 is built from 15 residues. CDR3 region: CASSLDRDRWDGYTF. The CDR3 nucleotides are TGCGCCAGCAGCTTGGACCGGGACAGATGGGATGGCTACACCTTC.

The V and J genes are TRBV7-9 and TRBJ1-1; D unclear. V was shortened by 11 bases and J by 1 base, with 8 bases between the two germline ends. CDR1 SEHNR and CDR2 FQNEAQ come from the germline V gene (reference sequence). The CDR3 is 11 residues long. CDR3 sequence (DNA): TGTGCCTCTGTAGAGAACACTGAAGCTTTCTTT. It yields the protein CASVENTEAFF.

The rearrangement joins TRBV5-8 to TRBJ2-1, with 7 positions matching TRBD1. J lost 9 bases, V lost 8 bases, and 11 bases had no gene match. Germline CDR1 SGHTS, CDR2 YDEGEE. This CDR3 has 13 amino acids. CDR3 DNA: TGTGCCAGAACACCAAGGGGGCAAATTGAGCAGTTCTTC. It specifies CARTPRGQIEQFF.

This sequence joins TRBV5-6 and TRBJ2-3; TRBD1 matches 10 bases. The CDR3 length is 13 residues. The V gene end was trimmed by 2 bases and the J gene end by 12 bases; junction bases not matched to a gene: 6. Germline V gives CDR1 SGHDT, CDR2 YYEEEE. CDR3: CASSLAGTGEQYF. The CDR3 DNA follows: TGTGCCAGCAGCTTAGCCGGGACAGGGGAACAGTATTTT. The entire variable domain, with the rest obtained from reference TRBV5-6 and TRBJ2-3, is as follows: DAGVTQSPTHLIKTRGQQVTLRCSPKSGHDTVSWYQQALGQGPQFIFQYYEEEERQRGNFPDRFSGHQFPNYSSELNVNALLLGDSALYLCASSLAGTGEQYFGPGTRLTVL.

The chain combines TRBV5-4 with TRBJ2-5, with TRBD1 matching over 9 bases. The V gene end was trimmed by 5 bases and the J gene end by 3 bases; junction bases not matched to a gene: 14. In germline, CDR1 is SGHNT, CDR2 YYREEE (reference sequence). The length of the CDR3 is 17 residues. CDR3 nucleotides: TGTGCCAGCAGGCAAAATCCGGGACAGGGTGGGGAAGAGACCCAGTACTTC. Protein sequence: CASRQNPGQGGEETQYF.

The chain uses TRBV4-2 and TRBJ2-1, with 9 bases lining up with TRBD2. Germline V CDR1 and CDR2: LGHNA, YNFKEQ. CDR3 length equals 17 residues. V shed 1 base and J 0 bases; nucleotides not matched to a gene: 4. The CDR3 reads CASSQVQTSGSYNEQFF. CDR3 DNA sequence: TGTGCCAGCAGCCAAGTCCAGACTAGCGGCTCCTACAATGAGCAGTTCTTC.

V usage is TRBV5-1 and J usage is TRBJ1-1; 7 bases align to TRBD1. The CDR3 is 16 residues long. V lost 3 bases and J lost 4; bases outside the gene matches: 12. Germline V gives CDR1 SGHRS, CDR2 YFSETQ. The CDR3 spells CASSSSPGGSGTEAFF. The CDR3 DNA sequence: TGCGCCAGCAGCTCTTCGCCAGGGGGTTCTGGCACTGAAGCTTTCTTT.

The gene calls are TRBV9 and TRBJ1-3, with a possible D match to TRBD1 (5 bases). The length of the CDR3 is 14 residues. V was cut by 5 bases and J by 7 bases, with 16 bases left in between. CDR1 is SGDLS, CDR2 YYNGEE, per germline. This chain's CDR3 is CASSRREGVNTIYF. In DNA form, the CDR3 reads TGTGCCAGCAGTCGTAGGGAAGGGGTGAACACCATATATTTT.

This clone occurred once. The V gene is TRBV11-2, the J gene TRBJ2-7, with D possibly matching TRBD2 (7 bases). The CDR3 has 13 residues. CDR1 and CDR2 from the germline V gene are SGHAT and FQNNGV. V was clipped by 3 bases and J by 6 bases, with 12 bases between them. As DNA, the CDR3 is TGTGCCAGCAGCTTTAGGGGGGGAGGCGAGCAGTACTTC. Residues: CASSFRGGGEQYF.

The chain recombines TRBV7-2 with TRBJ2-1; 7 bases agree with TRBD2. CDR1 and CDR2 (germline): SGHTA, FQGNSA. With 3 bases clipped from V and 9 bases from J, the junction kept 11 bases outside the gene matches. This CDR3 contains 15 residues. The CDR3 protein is CASSFVGGVDGEQFF. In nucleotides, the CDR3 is TGTGCCAGCAGCTTTGTGGGAGGGGTAGACGGTGAGCAGTTCTTC.

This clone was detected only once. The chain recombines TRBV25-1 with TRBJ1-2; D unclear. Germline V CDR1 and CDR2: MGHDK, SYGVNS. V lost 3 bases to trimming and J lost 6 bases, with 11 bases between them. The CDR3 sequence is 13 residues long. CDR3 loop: CASSEKWEDGYTF. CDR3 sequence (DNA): TGTGCCAGCAGTGAGAAGTGGGAGGATGGCTACACCTTC.

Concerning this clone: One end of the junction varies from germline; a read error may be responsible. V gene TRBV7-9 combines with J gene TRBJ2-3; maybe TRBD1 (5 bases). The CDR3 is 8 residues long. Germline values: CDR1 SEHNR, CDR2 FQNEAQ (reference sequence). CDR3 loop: CASSPQVF. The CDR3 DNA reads TGTGCCAGCAGCCCACAGGTTTTT.

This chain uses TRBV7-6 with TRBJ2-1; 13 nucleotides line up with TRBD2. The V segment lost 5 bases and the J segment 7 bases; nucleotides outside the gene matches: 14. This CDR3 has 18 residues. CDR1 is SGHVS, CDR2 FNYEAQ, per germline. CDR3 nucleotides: TGTGCCAGCAGCACACGGACTAGCGGGAGTCATAGTCGGAATGAGCAGTTCTTC. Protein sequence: CASSTRTSGSHSRNEQFF.

DNA for the CDR3: TGTGCCAGCAGCGAATACAGGTCCCACGAGCAGTACTTC. Protein: CASSEYRSHEQYF. This chain connects TRBV11-2 to TRBJ2-7; D may be TRBD1 (5 bases). The CDR3 length is 13 residues. CDR1 is SGHAT and CDR2 is FQNNGV in the germline V gene. V was cut by 5 bases and J by 5 bases, with 13 bases left in between. The whole variable domain, remainder taken from reference TRBV11-2 and TRBJ2-7, is EAGVAQSPRYKIIEKRQSVAFWCNPISGHATLYWYQQILGQGPKLLIQFQNNGVVDDSQLPKDRFSAERLKGVDSTLKIQPAKLEDSAVYLCASSEYRSHEQYFGPGTRLTVT.

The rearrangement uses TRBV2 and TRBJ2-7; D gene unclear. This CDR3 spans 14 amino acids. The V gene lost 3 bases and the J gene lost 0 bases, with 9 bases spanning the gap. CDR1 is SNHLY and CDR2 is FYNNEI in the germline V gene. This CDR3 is CASSEVTNSYEQYF. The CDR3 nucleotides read TGTGCCAGCAGTGAGGTCACTAACTCCTACGAGCAGTACTTC.

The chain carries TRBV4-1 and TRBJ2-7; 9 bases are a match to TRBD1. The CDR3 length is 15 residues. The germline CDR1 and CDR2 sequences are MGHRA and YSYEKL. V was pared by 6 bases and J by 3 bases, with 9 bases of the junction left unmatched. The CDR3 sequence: CASSFPGQGNYEQYF. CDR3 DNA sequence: TGCGCCAGCAGTTTCCCTGGACAGGGGAACTACGAGCAGTACTTC.

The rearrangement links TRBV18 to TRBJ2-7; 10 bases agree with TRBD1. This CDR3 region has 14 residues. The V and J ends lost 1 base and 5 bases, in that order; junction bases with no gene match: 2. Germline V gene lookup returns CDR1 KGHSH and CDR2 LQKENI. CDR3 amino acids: CASSPQGQGNEQYF. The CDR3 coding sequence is TGTGCCAGCTCACCACAGGGACAGGGGAACGAGCAGTACTTC.

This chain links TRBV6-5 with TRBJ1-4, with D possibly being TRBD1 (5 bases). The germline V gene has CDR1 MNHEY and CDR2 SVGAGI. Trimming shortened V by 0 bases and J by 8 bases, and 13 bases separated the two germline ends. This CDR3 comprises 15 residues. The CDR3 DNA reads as TGTGCCAGCAGTTACTCGACCAGGGCGTACGAAAAACTGTTTTTT. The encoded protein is CASSYSTRAYEKLFF.

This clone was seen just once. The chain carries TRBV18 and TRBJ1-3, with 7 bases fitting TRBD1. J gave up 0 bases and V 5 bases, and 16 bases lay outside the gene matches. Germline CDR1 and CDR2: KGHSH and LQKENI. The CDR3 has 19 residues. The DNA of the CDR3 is TGTGCCAGCTCATCAACAGGGGCTTCGTCCCCATACTCTGGAAACACCATATATTTT. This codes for CASSSTGASSPYSGNTIYF.

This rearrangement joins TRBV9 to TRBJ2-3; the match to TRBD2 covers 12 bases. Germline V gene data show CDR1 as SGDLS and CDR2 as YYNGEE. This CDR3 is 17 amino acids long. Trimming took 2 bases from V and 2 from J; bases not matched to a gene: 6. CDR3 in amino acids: CASSVRTSGMNTDTQYF. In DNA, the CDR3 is TGTGCCAGCAGCGTCCGGACTAGCGGGATGAACACAGATACGCAGTATTTT.

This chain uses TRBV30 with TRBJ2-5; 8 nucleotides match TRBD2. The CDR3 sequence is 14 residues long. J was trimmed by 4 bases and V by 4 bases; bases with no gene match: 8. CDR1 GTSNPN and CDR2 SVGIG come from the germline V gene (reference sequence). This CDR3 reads CAWTVQRGTETQYF. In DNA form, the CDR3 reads TGTGCCTGGACTGTGCAGCGGGGGACAGAGACCCAGTACTTC. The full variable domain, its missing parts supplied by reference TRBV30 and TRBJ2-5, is SQTIHQWPATLVQPVGSPLSLECTVEGTSNPNLYWYRQAAGRGLQLLFYSVGIGQISSEVPQNLSASRPQDRQFILSSKKLLLSDSGFYLCAWTVQRGTETQYFGPGTRLLVL.

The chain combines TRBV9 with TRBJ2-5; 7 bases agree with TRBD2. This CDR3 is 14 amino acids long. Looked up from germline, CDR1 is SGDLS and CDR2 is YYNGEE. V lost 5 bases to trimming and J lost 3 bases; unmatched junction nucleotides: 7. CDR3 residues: CASSDPGGKETQYF. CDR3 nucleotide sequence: TGTGCCAGCAGTGACCCGGGGGGAAAAGAGACCCAGTACTTC.